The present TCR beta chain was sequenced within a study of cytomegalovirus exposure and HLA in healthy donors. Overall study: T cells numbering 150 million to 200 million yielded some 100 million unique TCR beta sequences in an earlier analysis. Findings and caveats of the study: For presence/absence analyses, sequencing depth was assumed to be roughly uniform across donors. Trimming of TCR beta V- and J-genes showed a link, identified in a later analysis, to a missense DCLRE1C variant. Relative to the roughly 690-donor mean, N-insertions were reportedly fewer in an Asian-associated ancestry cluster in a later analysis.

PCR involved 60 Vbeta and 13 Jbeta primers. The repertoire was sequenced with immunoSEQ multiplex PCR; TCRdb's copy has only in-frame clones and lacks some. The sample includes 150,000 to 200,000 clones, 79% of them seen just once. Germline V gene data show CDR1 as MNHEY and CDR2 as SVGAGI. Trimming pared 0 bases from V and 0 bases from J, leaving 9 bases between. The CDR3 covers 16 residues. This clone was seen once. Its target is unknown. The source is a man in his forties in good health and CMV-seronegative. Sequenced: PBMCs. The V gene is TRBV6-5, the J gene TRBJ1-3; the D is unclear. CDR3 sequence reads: CASSYSRSTSGNTIYF. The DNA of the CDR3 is TGTGCCAGCAGTTACTCGAGGAGCACCTCTGGAAACACCATATATTTT.